A single T cell receptor beta chain is shown here with its context. Its specificity is unknown. Per the germline V gene, CDR1 is SGHDN and CDR2 is FVKESK. The CDR3 totals 13 residues. V dropped 8 bases and J dropped 3; count of bases not matched to a gene: 4. The data were taken from a study of cytomegalovirus exposure and HLA in healthy donors. General study points: A later analysis reportedly found fewer N-insertions in an Asian-associated ancestry cluster than the approximately 700-donor mean. The study put around 180 TCR beta chains on its list as cytomegalovirus-associated.

PCR employed 60 Vbeta and 13 Jbeta primers. Libraries were prepared by immunoSEQ multiplex PCR; TCRdb keeps only in-frame clonotypes and omits some of them. The table shows 100,000 to 150,000 clones, with roughly 78% occurring only once. Input material: PBMCs. This receptor was identified in a man aged 25-40 years in good health and CMV-seropositive. This chain links TRBV14 with TRBJ1-2, with TRBD1 matching over 9 bases. The CDR3 bases are TGTGCCAGCGGGGGACAGGGATACTATGGCTACACCTTC. Translating it yields CASGGQGYYGYTF.